This paragraph reports one TCR beta chain. The authors sequenced TCR beta from blood CD8+ and CD4+ T cells. The source of the sample is a study of CD8 T cells in Susac syndrome. RNA, at about 0.45 to 1 ug, was reverse transcribed with random hexamers. Amplification of TCR beta CDR3 was carried out by immunoSEQ multiplex PCR, which covered 54 Vbeta and 13 Jbeta segments. A single record per CDR3 protein comes from TCRdb applying MiXCR to the immunoSEQ multiplex PCR reads. The sample holds around 200,000 distinct CDR3 sequences, more than 90% seen once. CDR3 length equals 14 residues. The germline CDR1 and CDR2 sequences are PRHDT and FYEKMQ (reference sequence). The V gene lost 4 bases and the J gene lost 1 base, with 10 bases spanning the gap.

The clonotype was recovered from a human donor with multiple sclerosis. The sequencing sample was made of CD4+ T cells from PBMCs. The chain combines TRBV13 with TRBJ1-1; D ambiguous. Here the CDR3 DNA reads TGTGCCAGCAGCTCCGAGGAATGGAACACTGAAGCTTTCTTT. Translated: CASSSEEWNTEAFF.